This T cell receptor beta chain was recorded in a study of OX40 agonist ivuxolimab in advanced cancers. Across the whole study: The patients received agonistic anti-OX40 (CD134) antibody ivuxolimab. At doses from 0.01 to 10 mg/kg, patients were given intravenous ivuxolimab every 2 weeks.

Generated by immunoSEQ multiplex PCR, the TCRdb table keeps only in-frame clones and is missing some. The sample gives roughly 43,000 clones, 88% of which show up once; approximately 50% is in the top ten. The CDR3 is 13 amino acids. With 0 bases removed from V and 3 bases from J, the gap between germline ends came to 6 bases. Germline lookup yields CDR1 SGDLS and CDR2 YYNGEE. This clonotype was sampled from an adult with an advanced solid tumor such as melanoma, head and neck, liver or kidney cancer. The sequences come from CD4+ or CD8+ T cells sorted from blood, collected in a trial of the OX40 agonist ivuxolimab. This chain uses TRBV9 with TRBJ1-1; D ambiguous. This chain's CDR3 is CASSVGAYTEAFF. CDR3 nucleotides: TGTGCCAGCAGCGTAGGTGCGTACACTGAAGCTTTCTTT.